Sequencing of this T cell receptor beta chain was carried out in a study of shared clonotypes between healthy human individuals. V was shortened by 1 base and J by 3 bases, with 13 bases between the two germline ends. Germline V gene sequence: CDR1 SGHTA, CDR2 FQGNSA. The CDR3 spans 15 residues. Using immunoSEQ multiplex PCR, the repertoire was profiled, and TCRdb retains in-frame clones only, with some absent. Of about 2.3 million clones listed, under 95% are singletons. This rearrangement joins TRBV7-2 to TRBJ2-7, with D perhaps TRBD2 (6 bases). This TCR was sampled from a man between 18 and 35 years old in good health. Some clones in this sample may be carry-over from other donors' samples. Sequenced input: naive CD4+ T cells from PBMCs. As to subset: CD45RA+ positively selected. The CDR3 coding sequence is TGTGCCAGCAGCTTAGGCGGGATACCGAGCTACGAGCAGTACTTC. It yields the protein CASSLGGIPSYEQYF.